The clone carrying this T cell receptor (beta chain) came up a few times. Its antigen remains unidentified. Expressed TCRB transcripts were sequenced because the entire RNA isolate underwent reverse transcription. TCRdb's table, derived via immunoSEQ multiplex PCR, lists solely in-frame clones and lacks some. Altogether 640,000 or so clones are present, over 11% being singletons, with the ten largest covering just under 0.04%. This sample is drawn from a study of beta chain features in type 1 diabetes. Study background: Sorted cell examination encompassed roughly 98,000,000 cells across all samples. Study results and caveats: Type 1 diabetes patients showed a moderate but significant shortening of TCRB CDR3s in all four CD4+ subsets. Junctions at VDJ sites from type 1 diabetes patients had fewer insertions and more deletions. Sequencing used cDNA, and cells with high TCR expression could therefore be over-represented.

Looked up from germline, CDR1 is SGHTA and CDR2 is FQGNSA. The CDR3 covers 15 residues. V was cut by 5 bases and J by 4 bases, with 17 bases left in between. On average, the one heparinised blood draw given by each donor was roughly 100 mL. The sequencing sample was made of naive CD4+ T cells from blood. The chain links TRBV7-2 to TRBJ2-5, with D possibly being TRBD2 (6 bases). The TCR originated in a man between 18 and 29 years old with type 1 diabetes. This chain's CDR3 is CASSLGMGGRETQYF. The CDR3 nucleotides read TGTGCCAGCAGCCTAGGGATGGGGGGAAGAGAGACCCAGTACTTC.